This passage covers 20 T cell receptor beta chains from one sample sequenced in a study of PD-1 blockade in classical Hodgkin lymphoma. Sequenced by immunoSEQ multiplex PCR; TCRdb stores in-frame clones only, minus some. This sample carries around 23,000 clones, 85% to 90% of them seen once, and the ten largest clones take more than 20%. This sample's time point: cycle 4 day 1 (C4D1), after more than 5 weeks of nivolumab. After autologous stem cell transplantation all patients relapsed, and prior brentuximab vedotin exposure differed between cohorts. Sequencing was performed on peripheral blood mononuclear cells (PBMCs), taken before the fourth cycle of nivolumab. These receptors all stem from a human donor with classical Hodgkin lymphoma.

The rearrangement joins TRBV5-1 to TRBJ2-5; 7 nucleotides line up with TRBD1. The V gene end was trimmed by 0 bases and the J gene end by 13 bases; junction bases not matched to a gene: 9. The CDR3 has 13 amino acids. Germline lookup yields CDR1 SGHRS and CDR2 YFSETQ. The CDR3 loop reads CASSLGKRTGVYF. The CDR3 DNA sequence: TGCGCCAGCAGCTTGGGAAAAAGGACAGGCGTGTACTTC.

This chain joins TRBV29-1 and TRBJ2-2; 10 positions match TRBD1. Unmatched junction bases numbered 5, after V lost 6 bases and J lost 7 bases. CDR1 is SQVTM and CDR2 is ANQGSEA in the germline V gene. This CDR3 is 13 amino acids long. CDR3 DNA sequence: TGCAGCGTCTCCGGACAGGGGGGCGGGGAGCTGTTTTTT. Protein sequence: CSVSGQGGGELFF.

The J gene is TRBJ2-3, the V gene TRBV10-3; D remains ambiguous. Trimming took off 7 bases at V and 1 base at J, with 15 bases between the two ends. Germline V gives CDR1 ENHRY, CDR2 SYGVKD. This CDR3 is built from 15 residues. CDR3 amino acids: CAINEQRTGTDTQYF. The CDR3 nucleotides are TGTGCCATCAACGAACAAAGGACCGGCACAGATACGCAGTATTTT.

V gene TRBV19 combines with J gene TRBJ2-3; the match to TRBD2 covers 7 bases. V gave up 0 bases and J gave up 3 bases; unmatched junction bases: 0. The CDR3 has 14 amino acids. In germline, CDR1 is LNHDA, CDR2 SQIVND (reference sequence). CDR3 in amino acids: CASSIEGGTDTQYF. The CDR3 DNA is TGTGCCAGTAGTATAGAGGGGGGGACAGATACGCAGTATTTT.

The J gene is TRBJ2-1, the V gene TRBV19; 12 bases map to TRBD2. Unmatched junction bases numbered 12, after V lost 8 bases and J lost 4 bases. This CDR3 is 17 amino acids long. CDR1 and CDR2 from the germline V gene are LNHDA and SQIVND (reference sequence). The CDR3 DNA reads TGTGCCAGTCTGCCTAGCGGGGGGGCCAGGAGGTACAATGAGCAGTTCTTC. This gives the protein CASLPSGGARRYNEQFF.

CDR3 DNA sequence: TGTGCCAGCAGCTTAGTTGGCAGCTCCGGGGAGACCCAGTACTTC. Its protein is CASSLVGSSGETQYF. J is TRBJ2-5 and V is TRBV7-9; no definite D call. Per germline, CDR1 SEHNR and CDR2 FQNEAQ (reference sequence). There are 15 residues in the CDR3. V gave up 1 base and J gave up 5 bases, with 14 bases separating them.

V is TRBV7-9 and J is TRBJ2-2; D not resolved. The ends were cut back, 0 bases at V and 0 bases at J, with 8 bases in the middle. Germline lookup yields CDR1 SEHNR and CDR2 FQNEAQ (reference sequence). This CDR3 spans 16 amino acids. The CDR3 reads CASSLARKTNTGELFF. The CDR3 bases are TGTGCCAGCAGCTTAGCCAGAAAAACGAACACCGGGGAGCTGTTTTTT. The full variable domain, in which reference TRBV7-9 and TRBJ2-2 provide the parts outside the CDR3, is DTGVSQNPRHKITKRGQNVTFRCDPISEHNRLYWYRQTLGQGPEFLTYFQNEAQLEKSRLLSDRFSAERPKGSFSTLEIQRTEQGDSAMYLCASSLARKTNTGELFFGEGSRLTVL.

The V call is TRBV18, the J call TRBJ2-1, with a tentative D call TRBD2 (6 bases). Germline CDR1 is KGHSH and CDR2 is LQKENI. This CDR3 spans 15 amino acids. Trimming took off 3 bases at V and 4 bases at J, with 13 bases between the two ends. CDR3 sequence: CASSPTREPYNEQFF. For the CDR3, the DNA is TGTGCCAGCTCACCGACCCGGGAGCCATACAATGAGCAGTTCTTC.

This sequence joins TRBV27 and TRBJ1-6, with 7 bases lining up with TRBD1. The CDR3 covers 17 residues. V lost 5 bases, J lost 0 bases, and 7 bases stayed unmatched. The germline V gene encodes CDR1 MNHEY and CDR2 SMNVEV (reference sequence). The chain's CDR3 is CASSRQTGRSYNSPLHF. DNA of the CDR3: TGTGCCAGCAGTCGACAGACAGGGCGCTCCTATAATTCACCCCTCCACTTT.

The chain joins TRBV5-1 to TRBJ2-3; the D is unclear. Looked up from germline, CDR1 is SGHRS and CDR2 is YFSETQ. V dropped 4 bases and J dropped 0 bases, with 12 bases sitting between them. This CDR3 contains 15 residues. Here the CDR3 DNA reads TGCGCCAGCAGCCCGCTTGCGGCTAGCACAGATACGCAGTATTTT. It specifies CASSPLAASTDTQYF.

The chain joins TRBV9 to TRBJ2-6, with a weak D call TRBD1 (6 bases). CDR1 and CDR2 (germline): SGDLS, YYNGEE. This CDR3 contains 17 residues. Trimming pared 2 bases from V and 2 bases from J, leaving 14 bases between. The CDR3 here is CASSVVQGTTGANVLTF. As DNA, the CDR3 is TGTGCCAGCAGCGTGGTCCAGGGGACCACTGGGGCCAACGTCCTGACTTTC.

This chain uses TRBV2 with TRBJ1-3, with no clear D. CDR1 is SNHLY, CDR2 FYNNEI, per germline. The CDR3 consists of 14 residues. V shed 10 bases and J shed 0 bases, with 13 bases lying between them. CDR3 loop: CATVRGTSGNTIYF. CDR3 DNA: TGTGCCACCGTCCGGGGAACCTCTGGAAACACCATATATTTT.

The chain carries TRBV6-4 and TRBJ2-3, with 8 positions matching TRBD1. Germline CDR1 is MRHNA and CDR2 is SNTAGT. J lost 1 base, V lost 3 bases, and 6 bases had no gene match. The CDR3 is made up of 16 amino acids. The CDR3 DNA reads TGTGCCAGCAGTGAAGGGACAGGTGGGGGCACAGATACGCAGTATTTT. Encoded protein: CASSEGTGGGTDTQYF.

DNA of the CDR3: TGTGCCAGCTCACCAATGGGTAACCCGAACACTGAAGCTTTCTTT. This gives the protein CASSPMGNPNTEAFF. The chain carries TRBV18 and TRBJ1-1; D gene uncertain. The length of the CDR3 is 15 residues. The V end lost 2 bases, the J end lost 1 base, and 11 bases lay between the germline ends. The germline CDR1 and CDR2 sequences are KGHSH and LQKENI.

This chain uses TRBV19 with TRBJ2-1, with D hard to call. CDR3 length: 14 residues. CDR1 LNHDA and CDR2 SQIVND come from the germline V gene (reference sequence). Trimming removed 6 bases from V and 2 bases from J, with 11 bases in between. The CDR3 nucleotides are TGTGCCAGTAGAAGGACGGAGACCTACAATGAGCAGTTCTTC. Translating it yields CASRRTETYNEQFF.

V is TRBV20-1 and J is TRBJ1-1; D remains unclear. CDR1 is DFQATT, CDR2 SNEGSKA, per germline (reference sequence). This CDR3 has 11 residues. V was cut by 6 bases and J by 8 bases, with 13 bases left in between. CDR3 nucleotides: TGCAGTGCAGAGTCCGGATCCGAAGCTTTCTTT. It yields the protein CSAESGSEAFF.

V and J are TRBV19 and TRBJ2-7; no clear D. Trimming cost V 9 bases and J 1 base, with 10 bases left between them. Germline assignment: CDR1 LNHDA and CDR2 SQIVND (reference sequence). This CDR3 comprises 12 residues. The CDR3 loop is CASGDVSYEQYF. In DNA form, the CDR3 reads TGTGCCAGCGGTGACGTGTCCTACGAGCAGTACTTC.

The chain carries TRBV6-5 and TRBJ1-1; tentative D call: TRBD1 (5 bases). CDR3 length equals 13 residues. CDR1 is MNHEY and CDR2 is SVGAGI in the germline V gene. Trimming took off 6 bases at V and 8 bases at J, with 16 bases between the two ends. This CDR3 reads CASSPERGAEAFF. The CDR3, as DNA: TGTGCCAGCAGCCCGGAGAGGGGTGCAGAAGCTTTCTTT.

CDR3 nucleotide sequence: TGCAGTGCTCCCCGGGCAGGGGAGCAGTACTTC. Translating gives CSAPRAGEQYF. V is TRBV20-1 and J is TRBJ2-7; TRBD1 might be the D (5 bases). V was pared by 5 bases and J by 7 bases, with 12 bases between. The CDR3 consists of 11 residues. Germline CDR1 reads DFQATT; CDR2 reads SNEGSKA (reference sequence).

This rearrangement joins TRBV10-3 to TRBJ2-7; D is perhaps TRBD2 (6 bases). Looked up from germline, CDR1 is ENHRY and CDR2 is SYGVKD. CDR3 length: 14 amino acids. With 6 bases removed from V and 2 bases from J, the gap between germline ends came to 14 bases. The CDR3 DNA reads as TGTGCCATCAGCGAAGGAGGCGGGGCCTACGAGCAGTACTTC. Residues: CAISEGGGAYEQYF.